Here is one T cell receptor (beta chain) with its context. Its specificity is unknown. V lost 1 base to trimming and J lost 6 bases, with 15 bases between them. The germline gives CDR1 LGHNT, CDR2 FRNRAP. This CDR3 comprises 15 residues. Produced via immunoSEQ multiplex PCR; TCRdb's table is partial and in-frame only. The profile shows approximately 1,500 clones, approximately 86% of them singletons. This sample is drawn from a study of chemoradiotherapy in HPV16-positive cancers. Study information: Candidate HPV-specific T-cell clones and common TCR motifs came from functional assays in a couple of HPV16-positive patients.

Regarding the study as a whole: HPV-responsive T-cell expansion during chemoradiotherapy was linked to improved recurrence-free survival in HPV16-positive patients. The functional HPV-specific definition rests on just a couple of HPV16-positive patients. Candidate HPV-specific clones and E7-related TCR motifs grew in tumor during treatment.

This TCR was recovered from a human donor with HPV-associated anogenital cancer. The material sequenced was tumor tissue, taken from a patient who underwent chemoradiotherapy. The chain links TRBV12-5 to TRBJ1-2; D perhaps matches TRBD1 (6 bases). CDR3 coding DNA: TGTGCTAGTGGTTTGGGGGCAGGGGATTTCGATGGCTACACCTTC. Translation: CASGLGAGDFDGYTF. The variable domain in full, completed from reference TRBV12-5 and TRBJ1-2, reads DARVTQTPRHKVTEMGQEVTMRCQPILGHNTVFWYRQTMMQGLELLAYFRNRAPLDDSGMPKDRFSAEMPDATLATLKIQPSEPRDSAVYFCASGLGAGDFDGYTFGSGTRLTVV.